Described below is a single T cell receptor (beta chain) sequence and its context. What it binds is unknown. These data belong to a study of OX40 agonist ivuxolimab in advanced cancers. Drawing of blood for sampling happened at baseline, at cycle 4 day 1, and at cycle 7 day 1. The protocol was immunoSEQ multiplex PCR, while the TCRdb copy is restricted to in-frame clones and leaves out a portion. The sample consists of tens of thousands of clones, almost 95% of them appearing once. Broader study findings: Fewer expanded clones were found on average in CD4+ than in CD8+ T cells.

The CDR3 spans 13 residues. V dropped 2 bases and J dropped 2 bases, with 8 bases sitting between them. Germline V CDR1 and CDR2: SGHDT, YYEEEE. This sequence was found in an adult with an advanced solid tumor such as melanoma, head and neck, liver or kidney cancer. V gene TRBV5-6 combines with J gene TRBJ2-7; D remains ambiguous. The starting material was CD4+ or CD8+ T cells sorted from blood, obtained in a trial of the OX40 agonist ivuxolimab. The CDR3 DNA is TGTGCCAGCAGCTTCCCCAGGACCTACGAGCAGTACTTC. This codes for CASSFPRTYEQYF. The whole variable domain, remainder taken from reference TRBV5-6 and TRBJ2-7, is DAGVTQSPTHLIKTRGQQVTLRCSPKSGHDTVSWYQQALGQGPQFIFQYYEEEERQRGNFPDRFSGHQFPNYSSELNVNALLLGDSALYLCASSFPRTYEQYFGPGTRLTVT.